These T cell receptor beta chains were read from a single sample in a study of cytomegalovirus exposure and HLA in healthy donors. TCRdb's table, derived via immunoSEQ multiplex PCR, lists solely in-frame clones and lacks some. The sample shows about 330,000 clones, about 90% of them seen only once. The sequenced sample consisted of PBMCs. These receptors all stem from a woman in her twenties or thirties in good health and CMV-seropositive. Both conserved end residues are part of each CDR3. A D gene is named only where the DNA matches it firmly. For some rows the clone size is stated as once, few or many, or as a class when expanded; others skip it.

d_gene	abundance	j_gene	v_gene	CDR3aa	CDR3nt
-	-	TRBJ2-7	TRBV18	CASKNVQIGRGYEQYF	TGTGCCAGCAAAAATGTCCAAATCGGGAGAGGTTACGAGCAGTACTTC
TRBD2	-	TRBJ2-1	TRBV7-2	CASSLALGTKLNEQFF	TGTGCCAGCAGCTTAGCGTTGGGGACTAAGCTCAATGAGCAGTTCTTC
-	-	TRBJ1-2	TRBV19	CASNYGTPYGYTF	TGTGCCAGTAACTACGGGACACCCTATGGCTACACCTTC
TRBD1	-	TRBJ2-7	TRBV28	CASSLFIWTGYYEQYF	TGTGCCAGCAGCCTCTTCATTTGGACAGGATACTACGAGCAGTACTTC
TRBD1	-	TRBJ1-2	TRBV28	CASSARDREGGTF	TGTGCCAGCAGTGCCCGGGACAGGGAGGGAGGCACCTTC
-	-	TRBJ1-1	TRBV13	CASIQGFNTEAFF	TGTGCCAGCATCCAGGGGTTTAACACTGAAGCTTTCTTT
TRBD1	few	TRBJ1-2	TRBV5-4	CASSSGGKTDGYTF	TGTGCCAGCAGTTCAGGGGGTAAGACGGATGGCTACACCTTC
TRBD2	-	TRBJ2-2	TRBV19	CASSPTSGALRRELFF	TGTGCCAGTAGCCCGACTAGCGGGGCACTAAGGAGGGAGCTGTTTTTT
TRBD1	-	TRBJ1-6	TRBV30	CAWSNRGPTLHF	TGTGCCTGGAGTAACAGGGGCCCTACCCTCCACTTT
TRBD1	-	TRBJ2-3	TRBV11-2	CASSFGVRDRVMADTQYF	TGTGCCAGCAGCTTCGGTGTTCGGGACAGGGTGATGGCGGATACGCAGTATTTT
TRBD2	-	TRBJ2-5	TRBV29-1	CSVEGLLQETQYF	TGCAGCGTTGAGGGACTACTCCAAGAGACCCAGTACTTC
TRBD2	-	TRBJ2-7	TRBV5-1	CASRTSGSYEQYF	TGCGCCAGCCGGACTAGCGGGAGTTACGAGCAGTACTTC
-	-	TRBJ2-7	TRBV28	CASSLGYATYEQYF	TGTGCCAGCAGTCTCGGGTATGCCACCTACGAGCAGTACTTC
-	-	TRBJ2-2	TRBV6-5	CASSYLGGTNTGELFF	TGTGCCAGCAGTTATCTTGGGGGAACGAACACCGGGGAGCTGTTTTTT
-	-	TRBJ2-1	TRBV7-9	CASSAPVGYNEQFF	TGTGCCAGCAGCGCCCCCGTAGGGTACAATGAGCAGTTCTTC
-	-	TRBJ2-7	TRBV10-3	CAISDKPGQTYEQYF	TGTGCCATCAGTGATAAGCCCGGACAGACCTACGAGCAGTACTTC
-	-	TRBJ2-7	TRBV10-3	CAISELGEQYF	TGTGCCATCAGTGAGCTGGGCGAGCAGTACTTC